A selection of T cell receptor beta chains follows, all from one sample in a study of T cell repertoires in aging, cancer and after chemotherapy. TCRdb itself ran the multiplex PCR reads through MiXCR, one entry per CDR3 protein. The sample lists 19,000 or so distinct CDR3 sequences, approximately 35% occurring once. The sequencing input was blood. These receptors originate from a human donor with a solid tumor. The conserved cysteine and the conserved F or W are not part of the CDR3 here. A D gene is named only where the DNA matches it firmly.

TRBV29-1 . SVRQGDSPLH
TRBV5-1 TRBD1 ASSLQGAGSGANVLT
TRBV6-2/TRBV6-3 . ASSQKQTRGFNQPQH
TRBV7-2 TRBD1 ASSRDSPQETQY
TRBV5-1 TRBD1 ASSLSPGQGATASYEQY
TRBV6-2/TRBV6-3 . ASSLSPYEQY
TRBV6-6 TRBD2 ASSYLAGGVNQETQY
TRBV6-2/TRBV6-3 . ASSYSPRGGGQETQY
TRBV6-1 TRBD1 ASATGTGGARQPQH
TRBV25-1 TRBD2 ASRRTSGAYEQY
TRBV28 TRBD2 ASSRLAGYNEQF
TRBV20-1 . SARPTAQITYEQY
TRBV5-1 TRBD1 ASSFEGAFPQETQY
TRBV5-1 . ASSLSQGNEKLF
TRBV12-3/TRBV12-4 TRBD1 ASRFDRDGYT
TRBV15 TRBD1 ATSRAGTGNYEQY
TRBV5-1 . ASSLVFSQAGELF
TRBV19 TRBD1 ASSPTSGGAGEKLF
TRBV10-1 . ASSESNRDAGELF
TRBV19 TRBD2 ASSIDKTSGISYNEQF
TRBV6-1 TRBD1 ASSSAGGSGANVLT
TRBV27 TRBD2 ASGRPGGGLIREQY
TRBV6-6 TRBD1 ASSGMDRGNEQY
TRBV5-6 . ASSPNPANTGELF
TRBV11-2 . ASSSYREETQY
TRBV19 . ASSSLRAITEAF